In its sample, the clone carrying this T cell receptor beta chain was seen a few times. The antigen remains undetermined. The germline CDR1 and CDR2 sequences are SNHLY and FYNNEI. The CDR3 spans 11 residues. V lost 4 bases, J lost 8 bases, and 3 bases lay in between. After isolation, RNA underwent reverse transcription to generate cDNA as the sequencing template. Generated by immunoSEQ multiplex PCR, the TCRdb table keeps only in-frame clones and is missing some. The sample carries over 150,000 clones, 60% recorded once. This sample is drawn from a study of CD8+ T cells in alopecia areata. Study-wide background: A regimen of oral tofacitinib, 5 to 10 mg twice daily, was given to treated patients. Patients remained on tofacitinib for 6 to 18 months and then went 6 months without it. Study conclusions and caveats: Shared TCR sequences were less clear between patients than in mice, possibly partly from HLA diversity. Scalp clonality dropped significantly under tofacitinib, as did expanded CD8+ top-100 clones.

Treatment defined: oral pan-JAK inhibitor, 5-10 mg twice daily. The sequence was obtained from a human donor with alopecia areata. Specimen: CD4+ T cells sorted from blood, collected at week 24, from a patient treated with tofacitinib. The rearrangement uses TRBV2 and TRBJ1-6, with D unresolved. In DNA form, the CDR3 reads TGTGCCAGCAGTGGTGATTCACCCCTCCACTTT. Its translation: CASSGDSPLHF.